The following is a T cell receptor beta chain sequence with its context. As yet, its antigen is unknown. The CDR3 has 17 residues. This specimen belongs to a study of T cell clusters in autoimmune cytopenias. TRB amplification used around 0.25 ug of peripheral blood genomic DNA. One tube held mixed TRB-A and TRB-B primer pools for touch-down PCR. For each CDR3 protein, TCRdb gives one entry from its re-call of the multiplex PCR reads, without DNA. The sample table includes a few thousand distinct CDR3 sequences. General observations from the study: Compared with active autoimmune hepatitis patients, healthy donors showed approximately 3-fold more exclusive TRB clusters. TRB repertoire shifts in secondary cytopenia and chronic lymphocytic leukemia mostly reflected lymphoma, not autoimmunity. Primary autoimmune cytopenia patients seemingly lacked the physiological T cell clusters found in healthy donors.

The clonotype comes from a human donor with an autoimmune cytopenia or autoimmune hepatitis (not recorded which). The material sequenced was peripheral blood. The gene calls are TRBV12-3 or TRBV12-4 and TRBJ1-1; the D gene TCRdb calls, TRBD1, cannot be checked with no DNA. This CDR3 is CASSLHRGGRGTTEAFF.